These T cell receptor beta chains were read from a single sample in a study of blood T cells in healthy people across ages. In TCRdb, the 5' RACE reads were re-called with MiXCR into one record per CDR3 protein. The sample holds 1.5 million to 2 million distinct CDR3 sequences, about 49% seen once. What was sequenced was blood. The receptors derive from a woman between 35 and 50 years old in good health. CDR3s include the opening cysteine and the closing phenylalanine or tryptophan. D genes are given only for firm matches. Clone sizes are given selectively: once, few, many, or a class where the clone is expanded.

>TRBJ2-2|TRBV20-1|many|-
TGCAGTGTAGGACTTCCGAACACCGGGGAGCTGTTTTTT
CSVGLPNTGELFF
>TRBJ2-7|TRBV6-5|-|-
TGTGCCAGCAGGGGAGCGGAAAGACTCTACTACGAGCAGTACTTC
CASRGAERLYYEQYF
>TRBJ2-5|TRBV5-5|few|-
TGTGCCAGCAGCTTGGCCCCAGGGGCACGAGAGACCCAGTACTTC
CASSLAPGARETQYF
>TRBJ1-1|TRBV12-3/TRBV12-4|-|TRBD1
TGTGCCAGCAGTTTGAGGGGGCGGGAAGCTTTCTTT
CASSLRGREAFF
>TRBJ2-7|TRBV9|-|-
TGTGCCAGCAGCGTAAGCGACAGAATAAGTTTTTACGAGCAGTACTTC
CASSVSDRISFYEQYF
>TRBJ2-3|TRBV27|-|-
TGTGCCAGCAGTCCGAAATTACAGGGAGATACGCAGTATTTT
CASSPKLQGDTQYF
>TRBJ2-2|TRBV7-6|-|-
TGTGCCAGCAGCTCGGTGGGATTCACCGGGGAGCTGTTTTTT
CASSSVGFTGELFF
>TRBJ2-7|TRBV27|-|-
TGTGCCAGCAGCCTCGACAGTTTCTCCCACGAGCAGTACTTC
CASSLDSFSHEQYF
>TRBJ2-6|TRBV5-1|few|-
TGCGCCAGCAGCTTGGCTGGACAGAGCTCTGGGGCCAACGTCCTGACTTTC
CASSLAGQSSGANVLTF
>TRBJ2-7|TRBV4-3|-|TRBD2
TGCGCCAGCAGCCAGGTGGCGGGGGGGAATCACGAGCAGTACTTC
CASSQVAGGNHEQYF
>TRBJ2-6|TRBV7-9|-|TRBD1
TGTGCCAGCAGCACATTCAGGGACAGCGACTACTCTGGGGCCAACGTCCTGACTTTC
CASSTFRDSDYSGANVLTF
>TRBJ2-3|TRBV4-1|-|-
TGCGCCAGCAGCCAGCTCGGAACCGTCTATGATACGCAGTATTTT
CASSQLGTVYDTQYF
>TRBJ2-3|TRBV20-1|-|TRBD1
TGCAGTGCCAGAGGGATGAGGGGGCCAGATACGCAGTATTTT
CSARGMRGPDTQYF
>TRBJ1-1|TRBV4-3|-|-
TGCGCCAGCAGCCAAGATCTTAGAGGTGGAGCTTTCTTT
CASSQDLRGGAFF
>TRBJ2-4|TRBV15|few|TRBD1
TGTGCCACCAGCAGAGATACTTCGGGACAGGGGGCGCGCGGCATTCAGTACTTC
CATSRDTSGQGARGIQYF
>TRBJ2-3|TRBV4-3|-|TRBD2
TGCGCCAGCAGCCAATTTCAAAGCGGGGGTACGCAGTATTTT
CASSQFQSGGTQYF
>TRBJ2-3|TRBV6-2/TRBV6-3|few|-
TGTGCCAGCAGTACCCTTCTGGGGCCAGATACGCAGTATTTT
CASSTLLGPDTQYF
>TRBJ2-2|TRBV4-1|once|-
TGCGCCAGCAGCCAAGACCGGTCGAGAGACACCGGGGAGCTGTTTTTT
CASSQDRSRDTGELFF
>TRBJ2-7|TRBV6-5|-|-
TGTGCCAGCAGCCAAGATAGCAGGTATTCCTACGAGCAGTACTTC
CASSQDSRYSYEQYF
>TRBJ2-5|TRBV6-1|-|TRBD2
TGTGCCAGCAGCCGGACTAGCGTAAGAGAGACCCAGTACTTC
CASSRTSVRETQYF
>TRBJ2-5|TRBV2|-|TRBD1
TGTGCCAAAAGGACAGGGCAAGAGACCCAGTACTTC
CAKRTGQETQYF
>TRBJ2-3|TRBV6-5|few|TRBD2
TGTGCCAGCAGTTACTCCCCTACTAGCGGGGGGGCCTCAGATACGCAGTATTTT
CASSYSPTSGGASDTQYF
>TRBJ1-4|TRBV7-9|-|-
TGTGCCAGCAGCTCCAGGGGAAATGAAAAACTGTTTTTT
CASSSRGNEKLFF
>TRBJ2-3|TRBV12-3/TRBV12-4|few|TRBD1
TGTGCCAGCATTCTCCAGCCCGGACAGGGCACGCAGTATTTT
CASILQPGQGTQYF
>TRBJ2-1|TRBV14|-|-
TGTGCCAGCAGCCAGGGGGACCACAATGAGCAGTTCTTC
CASSQGDHNEQFF
>TRBJ2-1|TRBV6-1|-|-
TGTGCCAGCAGTGACCGGACGATAGTCAATGAGCAGTTCTTC
CASSDRTIVNEQFF
>TRBJ1-2|TRBV27|once|TRBD1
TGTGCCAGCAGCCGGGACAGGGGTGAATATGGCTACACCTTC
CASSRDRGEYGYTF
>TRBJ2-3|TRBV7-9|few|-
TGTGCCAGCCGAAGAGGGGTCCAGGATACGCAGTATTTT
CASRRGVQDTQYF
>TRBJ2-7|TRBV12-3/TRBV12-4|-|-
TGTGCCAGCGGGCCGAAAGCGAGGGGCTCCTACGAGCAGTACTTC
CASGPKARGSYEQYF
>TRBJ2-6|TRBV2|once|-
TGTGCCAGCACACAGTTTGGTACTGGGGCCAACGTCCTGACTTTC
CASTQFGTGANVLTF
>TRBJ1-1|TRBV25-1|-|-
TGTCGGGCTGCGGGGCACAGGAACACTGAAGCTTTCTTT
CRAAGHRNTEAFF
>TRBJ1-5|TRBV7-2|-|-
TGTGCCAGCAGCTTAGATCCAGGTCTCTATAGCAATCAGCCCCAGCATTTT
CASSLDPGLYSNQPQHF
>TRBJ1-4|TRBV2|few|-
TGTGCCAGCAGTGGAGGCACCGGCGAAAAACTGTTTTTT
CASSGGTGEKLFF
>TRBJ2-3|TRBV20-1|-|-
TGCAGTGGGCGGGGAAGCACAGATACGCAGTATTTT
CSGRGSTDTQYF
>TRBJ1-4|TRBV6-5|few|-
TGTGCCAGCAGGAATGCACCACGCGGAACTAATGAAAAACTGTTTTTT
CASRNAPRGTNEKLFF
>TRBJ2-5|TRBV18|-|-
TGTGCCAGCTCACAACAGGGAATCCAAGAGACCCAGTACTTC
CASSQQGIQETQYF
>TRBJ1-2|TRBV9|-|-
TGTGCCAGCAGCGTAGAACCCACAGGGCGCGGCGATGGCTACACCTTC
CASSVEPTGRGDGYTF